Listed here are 3 T cell receptor beta chains from one sample, sequenced in a study of shared clonotypes between healthy human individuals. Some clones are missing from TCRdb's copy, which holds only in-frame ones; the method was immunoSEQ multiplex PCR. The table lists fewer than 850,000 clones, 96% of them singletons. CD8 cells classed as naive were CD45RO-negative and positively selected for CCR7, excluding terminally differentiated effector memory CD45RA+ cells. The sequenced material came from naive CD8+ T cells sorted from blood. The receptors come from a man younger than 45 in good health.

V gene TRBV10-2 combines with J gene TRBJ2-7; 7 nucleotides match TRBD1. V gave up 6 bases and J gave up 2 bases; unmatched junction bases: 4. This CDR3 has 13 amino acids. Germline CDR1 is WSHSY and CDR2 is SAAADI. CDR3: CASRTGTAYEQYF. CDR3 coding DNA: TGCGCCAGCAGGACTGGGACAGCCTACGAGCAGTACTTC.

The chain employs TRBV14 and TRBJ2-2; 9 nucleotides match TRBD2. The CDR3 has 17 amino acids. Looked up from germline, CDR1 is SGHDN and CDR2 is FVKESK. V trimming: 0 bases; J trimming: 5 bases; junction bases outside the gene matches: 7. DNA of the CDR3: TGTGCCAGCAGCCAAGATGGTAGCGGGAGTTTTACCGGGGAGCTGTTTTTT. Amino acid sequence: CASSQDGSGSFTGELFF.

The gene calls are TRBV10-3 and TRBJ1-2; D call uncertain. Germline values: CDR1 ENHRY, CDR2 SYGVKD. V was shortened by 0 bases and J by 4 bases, with 3 bases between the two germline ends. The CDR3 runs 12 residues. CDR3 sequence reads: CAISESVYGYTF. CDR3 coding DNA: TGTGCCATCAGTGAGTCGGTCTATGGCTACACCTTC.